The 21 T cell receptor beta chains given below trace back to one sample, sequenced in a study of cytomegalovirus exposure and HLA in healthy donors. The PCR contained 60 Vbeta and 13 Jbeta primers. Data came from immunoSEQ multiplex PCR; TCRdb stores just in-frame clones and leaves some out. The profile shows roughly 120,000 clones, approximately 80% of them singletons. The sample was PBMCs. The receptors shown here come from a woman aged 18 to 35 in good health and CMV-seropositive.

The chain couples TRBV25-1 to TRBJ1-5, with 7 nucleotides matching TRBD1. V shed 5 bases, J shed 3 bases, and the junction held 13 bases outside the gene matches. Germline CDR1 MGHDK, CDR2 SYGVNS. The CDR3 is 17 residues long. The CDR3 nucleotides read TGTGCCAGCAGTCGCTCGACAGGGAGGTTGGACAATCAGCCCCAGCATTTT. Protein sequence: CASSRSTGRLDNQPQHF.

The chain carries TRBV27 and TRBJ1-3; D is perhaps TRBD1 (5 bases). The germline V gene has CDR1 MNHEY and CDR2 SMNVEV (reference sequence). CDR3 size: 17 residues. V lost 5 bases and J 1 base, leaving 18 bases between the germline ends. Written as DNA, the CDR3 is TGTGCCAGCAGTGGTCGGGGAGGAGGGGTTTCTGGAAACACCATATATTTT. Its translation: CASSGRGGGVSGNTIYF.

V is TRBV4-1 and J is TRBJ1-4; 8 nucleotides agree with TRBD1. V lost 2 bases, J lost 8 bases, and 13 bases stayed unmatched. Germline values: CDR1 MGHRA, CDR2 YSYEKL. This CDR3 region has 17 residues. CDR3 sequence: CASSQYEWETGEEKLFF. The DNA for the CDR3 is TGCGCCAGCAGCCAATACGAGTGGGAGACAGGGGAAGAAAAACTGTTTTTT.

V gene TRBV11-2 combines with J gene TRBJ2-6; the match to TRBD1 covers 8 bases. This CDR3 spans 16 amino acids. Looked up from germline, CDR1 is SGHAT and CDR2 is FQNNGV. Trimming took 5 bases from V and 0 from J; bases not matched to a gene: 3. CDR3 DNA sequence: TGTGCCAGCAGCCTACAGGGGGGCTCTGGGGCCAACGTCCTGACTTTC. Residues: CASSLQGGSGANVLTF. Combining the CDR3 with reference TRBV11-2 and TRBJ2-6 gives the whole variable domain EAGVAQSPRYKIIEKRQSVAFWCNPISGHATLYWYQQILGQGPKLLIQFQNNGVVDDSQLPKDRFSAERLKGVDSTLKIQPAKLEDSAVYLCASSLQGGSGANVLTFGAGSRLTVL.

The chain is built from TRBV9 and TRBJ2-2; perhaps TRBD2 as D (5 bases). From germline, CDR1 is SGDLS and CDR2 YYNGEE. V lost 4 bases, J lost 2 bases, and 15 bases lay in between. This CDR3 comprises 16 residues. The DNA of the CDR3 is TGTGCCAGCAGCCTCTCCGGAGGTATTAACACCGGGGAGCTGTTTTTT. This gives the protein CASSLSGGINTGELFF. The variable domain in full, with the rest retrieved from reference TRBV9 and TRBJ2-2, is DSGVTQTPKHLITATGQRVTLRCSPRSGDLSVYWYQQSLDQGLQFLIQYYNGEERAKGNILERFSAQQFPDLHSELNLSSLELGDSALYFCASSLSGGINTGELFFGEGSRLTVL.

The rearrangement uses TRBV9 and TRBJ2-3; D is ambiguous. V lost 1 base, J lost 3 bases, and 6 bases lay in between. Germline CDR1 and CDR2: SGDLS and YYNGEE. The CDR3 runs 13 residues. This CDR3 reads CASSVLSTDTQYF. The CDR3 nucleotides are TGTGCCAGCAGCGTATTGTCTACAGATACGCAGTATTTT.

As concerns this clone: Other nucleotide sequences in the sample specify the same CDR3. The chain links TRBV27 to TRBJ1-5; D is ambiguous. The CDR3 loop spans 14 amino acids. V lost 2 bases and J lost 1, with 6 bases in between. CDR1 MNHEY and CDR2 SMNVEV come from the germline V gene (reference sequence). This CDR3 reads CASSLGGSNQPQHF. The DNA of the CDR3 is TGTGCCAGCAGTTTAGGAGGGAGCAATCAGCCCCAGCATTTT.

This clone was seen a single time. V is TRBV11-3 and J is TRBJ2-3; tentative D call: TRBD2 (7 bases). V lost 1 base and J 4 bases, leaving 12 bases between the germline ends. Germline-derived CDR1 and CDR2 are SGHNT and YENEEA. The CDR3 has 15 amino acids. This CDR3 reads CASSLVGGPPDTQYF. The CDR3 DNA follows: TGTGCCAGCAGCTTAGTGGGGGGGCCCCCAGATACGCAGTATTTT. Variable domain in full (rest from reference TRBV11-3 and TRBJ2-3): EAGVVQSPRYKIIEKKQPVAFWCNPISGHNTLYWYLQNLGQGPELLIRYENEEAVDDSQLPKDRFSAERLKGVDSTLKIQPAELGDSAVYLCASSLVGGPPDTQYFGPGTRLTVL.

The chain joins TRBV2 to TRBJ2-7, with 12 bases fitting TRBD2. V was pared by 6 bases and J by 6 bases, with 0 bases of the junction left unmatched. CDR3 length: 12 residues. Germline V lookup: CDR1 SNHLY, CDR2 FYNNEI. CDR3 bases: TGTGCCAGCAGACTAGCGGGGGGCGAGCAGTACTTC. Residues: CASRLAGGEQYF.

This chain uses TRBV2 with TRBJ2-1, with 8 positions matching TRBD1. Germline CDR1 SNHLY, CDR2 FYNNEI. V shed 6 bases, J shed 7 bases, and the junction held 11 bases outside the gene matches. This CDR3 has 15 amino acids. In DNA, the CDR3 is TGTGCCAGCAGCATAGGACAGGGTGGGGGAAATGAGCAGTTCTTC. It codes for CASSIGQGGGNEQFF. Based on the CDR3 plus reference TRBV2 and TRBJ2-1, the full variable domain is EPEVTQTPSHQVTQMGQEVILRCVPISNHLYFYWYRQILGQKVEFLVSFYNNEISEKSEIFDDQFSVERPDGSNFTLKIRSTKLEDSAMYFCASSIGQGGGNEQFFGPGTRLTVL.

This sequence joins TRBV9 and TRBJ1-6, with D unclear. Germline values: CDR1 SGDLS, CDR2 YYNGEE. V was cut by 2 bases and J by 0 bases, with 6 bases left in between. This CDR3 has 15 residues. For the CDR3, the DNA is TGTGCCAGCAGCGTCGGGAGCTCCTATAATTCACCCCTCCACTTT. Protein: CASSVGSSYNSPLHF. The variable domain in full, with the rest retrieved from reference TRBV9 and TRBJ1-6, is DSGVTQTPKHLITATGQRVTLRCSPRSGDLSVYWYQQSLDQGLQFLIQYYNGEERAKGNILERFSAQQFPDLHSELNLSSLELGDSALYFCASSVGSSYNSPLHFGNGTRLTVT.

The chain is built from TRBV5-1 and TRBJ1-1, with D perhaps matching TRBD1 (5 bases). Germline CDR1 and CDR2: SGHRS and YFSETQ. The CDR3 contains 14 residues. The V and J ends lost 4 bases and 1 base respectively, with 11 bases between them. CDR3 amino acids: CASSTGGTNTEAFF. The CDR3 region has the DNA TGCGCCAGCAGCACCGGAGGGACGAACACTGAAGCTTTCTTT.

The chain combines TRBV7-9 with TRBJ2-1; the match to TRBD1 covers 8 bases. V was clipped by 3 bases and J by 2 bases; unmatched bases: 0. CDR3 length: 14 amino acids. Germline values: CDR1 SEHNR, CDR2 FQNEAQ (reference sequence). CDR3 protein: CASSLTGAYNEQFF. CDR3 sequence (DNA): TGTGCCAGCAGCTTGACAGGGGCCTACAATGAGCAGTTCTTC.

The chain carries TRBV5-1 and TRBJ2-2; the D gene is possibly TRBD2 (5 bases). The germline V and J ends were trimmed by 3 bases and 5 bases, with 14 bases remaining between them. This CDR3 region has 15 residues. The germline V gene encodes CDR1 SGHRS and CDR2 YFSETQ. CDR3 amino acids: CASSSELLGTGELFF. DNA for the CDR3: TGCGCCAGCAGCTCGGAACTACTAGGGACCGGGGAGCTGTTTTTT.

With regard to this clone: Other nucleotide sequences in the sample specify the same CDR3. The V call is TRBV2, the J call TRBJ2-7; TRBD1 matches 8 bases. The length of the CDR3 is 12 residues. In germline, CDR1 is SNHLY, CDR2 FYNNEI. With V trimmed by 5 bases and J by 6 bases, 3 bases remained unmatched. This CDR3 is CASSPTGGEQYF. The CDR3, as DNA: TGTGCCAGCAGTCCCACAGGGGGCGAGCAGTACTTC.

This clone occurred a few times. V gene TRBV11-2 combines with J gene TRBJ1-1; D might be TRBD1 (5 bases). CDR1 is SGHAT and CDR2 is FQNNGV in the germline V gene. The CDR3 has 13 residues. V was cut by 4 bases and J by 1 base, with 7 bases left in between. The CDR3 DNA sequence: TGTGCCAGCAGCTGGCAGGGGAACACTGAAGCTTTCTTT. Translation: CASSWQGNTEAFF.

J is TRBJ1-1 and V is TRBV7-6; the match to TRBD1 covers 9 bases. The CDR3 runs 17 residues. The ends lost 2 bases at V and 1 base at J; junction bases unmatched: 8. The V gene's germline CDR1 is SGHVS and CDR2 FNYEAQ. CDR3 residues: CASSLSELQGANTEAFF. CDR3 in DNA: TGTGCCAGCAGCTTATCCGAATTACAGGGGGCGAACACTGAAGCTTTCTTT.

This clone was counted a single time. The chain combines TRBV7-2 with TRBJ2-5; 8 positions agree with TRBD1. The trim removed 5 bases at V and 5 bases at J, leaving 4 bases unmatched. Germline CDR1 reads SGHTA; CDR2 reads FQGNSA. This CDR3 contains 13 residues. The CDR3 DNA reads as TGTGCCAGCAGCCCCAGGGGGCGGGAGACCCAGTACTTC. Translating gives CASSPRGRETQYF. The full variable domain, with the rest looked up from reference TRBV7-2 and TRBJ2-5, is GAGVSQSPSNKVTEKGKDVELRCDPISGHTALYWYRQSLGQGLEFLIYFQGNSAPDKSGLPSDRFSAERTGGSVSTLTIQRTQQEDSAVYLCASSPRGRETQYFGPGTRLLVL.

The chain carries TRBV11-2 and TRBJ1-3; 8 nucleotides align to TRBD1. Germline lookup yields CDR1 SGHAT and CDR2 FQNNGV. The CDR3 sequence is 18 residues long. The V segment lost 2 bases and the J segment 0 bases; nucleotides outside the gene matches: 9. The CDR3 region is CASSLLGQGADSGNTIYF. CDR3 DNA: TGTGCCAGCAGCTTATTGGGGCAGGGGGCCGACTCTGGAAACACCATATATTTT.

The chain couples TRBV12-2 to TRBJ2-3; the table assigns TRBD2, which was not confirmed against the DNA. TRBV12-2 is shown as a pseudogene. CDR3 length: 16 amino acids. CDR3 protein: CASRLVYRRATDTQYF. The CDR3 nucleotides read TGTGCAAGTCGCTTAGTCTACAGGAGGGCCACAGATACGCAGTATTTT.

This sequence joins TRBV13 and TRBJ2-7; TRBD1 matches 8 bases. The length of the CDR3 is 13 residues. Germline V gene data show CDR1 as PRHDT and CDR2 as FYEKMQ (reference sequence). J gave up 3 bases and V 5 bases, and 3 bases lay outside the gene matches. CDR3: CASSGQGVYEQYF. The CDR3 DNA follows: TGTGCCAGCAGCGGACAGGGTGTCTACGAGCAGTACTTC.